This T cell receptor beta chain was recorded in a study of control samples from healthy donors and cancer patients. Germline loops: CDR1 SGHAT, CDR2 FQNNGV. This CDR3 is built from 13 residues. Trimming took 4 bases from V and 0 from J, leaving 4 bases between them. TCRdb's table, derived via immunoSEQ multiplex PCR, lists solely in-frame clones and lacks some. The sample has 150,000 or so clones; over 90% are singletons. The chain combines TRBV11-2 with TRBJ1-5; no reliable D call. The TCR was taken from a man over 45 in good health. Material: blood. CDR3 bases: TGTGCCAGCAGCTCGAATAGCAATCAGCCCCAGCATTTT. It is translated as CASSSNSNQPQHF. The whole variable domain, filled in from reference TRBV11-2 and TRBJ1-5, reads EAGVAQSPRYKIIEKRQSVAFWCNPISGHATLYWYQQILGQGPKLLIQFQNNGVVDDSQLPKDRFSAERLKGVDSTLKIQPAKLEDSAVYLCASSSNSNQPQHFGDGTRLSIL.